This T cell receptor beta chain was sequenced in a study of T cell responses to AZD1222 COVID-19 vaccine. General observations from the study: The study reported that nearly half of spike-specific TCRs target unmutated variant regions. Spike-specific TCR breadth and depth grew following two AZD1222 doses.

Concerning this clone: Its antigen is still unknown.

The protocol was immunoSEQ multiplex PCR, while the TCRdb copy is restricted to in-frame clones and leaves out a portion. The table has 100,000 to 120,000 clones, 88% seen once; the top ten hold about 2.5%. Unmatched junction bases numbered 12, after V lost 6 bases and J lost 5 bases. Germline V gene data show CDR1 as MNHEY and CDR2 as SVGEGT. This CDR3 has 17 residues. The specimen comprised peripheral blood, sampled on day 0 of AZD1222 vaccination. This chain uses TRBV6-2 or TRBV6-3 with TRBJ2-3; TRBD2 matches 12 bases. The source is an adult in good health. CDR3 region: CASSYLAGGPSGDTQYF. Written as DNA, the CDR3 is TGTGCCAGCAGCTATCTAGCGGGAGGGCCGTCCGGAGATACGCAGTATTTT.